The sequence of this T cell receptor beta chain was determined in a study of T cell responses to AZD1222 COVID-19 vaccine. To note about this clone: What it binds is unknown.

Assay: immunoSEQ multiplex PCR; the TCRdb copy retains only in-frame clones and omits some. This sample has 100,000 to 150,000 clones, with roughly 90% found just once. Overall study findings and caveats: Vaccine-associated CD4 TCRs spanned spike, dominant at 160-218 and 743-854. Samples come after the peak T cell response, not at day 14. The number of AZD1222 recipients seropositive at baseline was only five or six.

This CDR3 is 14 amino acids long. Germline-derived CDR1 and CDR2 are SGHRS and YFSETQ. The V end was cut by 0 bases, the J end by 2 bases, with 8 bases between. The specimen comprised peripheral blood, sampled on day 0 of AZD1222 vaccination. The source is an adult in good health. J is TRBJ2-5 and V is TRBV5-1; D unresolved. CDR3: CASSLEDGQETQYF. The CDR3 coding sequence is TGCGCCAGCAGCTTGGAAGATGGTCAAGAGACCCAGTACTTC. Based on the CDR3 plus reference TRBV5-1 and TRBJ2-5, the full variable domain is KAGVTQTPRYLIKTRGQQVTLSCSPISGHRSVSWYQQTPGQGLQFLFEYFSETQRNKGNFPGRFSGRQFSNSRSEMNVSTLELGDSALYLCASSLEDGQETQYFGPGTRLLVL.